These 27 T cell receptor beta chains share one sample of origin, sequenced in a study of blood T cell repertoires in COVID-19. Sequencing was performed with immunoSEQ multiplex PCR; in TCRdb, only in-frame clones are kept and a portion is missing. The repertoire holds about 230,000 clones, with 83% as singletons. Input material: peripheral blood. These receptor sequences come from a woman aged 70 to 79 with active or convalescent COVID-19.

The V and J genes are TRBV5-6 and TRBJ2-5; 8 nucleotides agree with TRBD2. Germline V lookup: CDR1 SGHDT, CDR2 YYEEEE. There are 14 residues in the CDR3. The V gene end was trimmed by 7 bases and the J gene end by 1 base; junction bases not matched to a gene: 6. CDR3 sequence (DNA): TGTGCCAGCTCCCTCCGGGGGGGCCAAGAGACCCAGTACTTC. This codes for CASSLRGGQETQYF.

In this sample, this clone turned up a few times. The gene calls are TRBV4-3 and TRBJ1-5, with 7 bases that match TRBD1. CDR3 length: 15 residues. Germline assignment: CDR1 LGHNA and CDR2 YSLEER. With V trimmed by 4 bases and J by 4 bases, 7 bases remained unmatched. The CDR3 region is CASSPTGESNQPQHF. In DNA form, the CDR3 reads TGCGCCAGCAGCCCCACAGGGGAGTCTAATCAGCCCCAGCATTTT.

This clone appeared a single time. The V and J genes are TRBV5-5 and TRBJ1-3; TRBD1 is a possible D gene (5 bases). There are 15 residues in the CDR3. Germline loops: CDR1 SGHKS, CDR2 YYEKEE (reference sequence). The V and J ends lost 4 bases and 0 bases respectively, with 11 bases between them. In DNA, the CDR3 is TGTGCCAGCAGCCTCGACAGTCCCTCTGGAAACACCATATATTTT. Encoded protein: CASSLDSPSGNTIYF.

As DNA, the CDR3 is TGTGCCAGCCAGGCGATCTCCGGGGCCAACGTCCTGACTTTC. Protein: CASQAISGANVLTF. The chain carries TRBV6-5 and TRBJ2-6; D gene uncertain. Trimming cost V 8 bases and J 4 bases, with 12 bases left between them. The CDR3 runs 14 residues. Germline V gene lookup returns CDR1 MNHEY and CDR2 SVGAGI.

The V call is TRBV10-2, the J call TRBJ1-1; D perhaps matches TRBD1 (5 bases). Germline loops: CDR1 WSHSY, CDR2 SAAADI. This CDR3 has 15 residues. Trimming took off 8 bases at V and 5 bases at J, with 21 bases between the two ends. The CDR3 here is CASRGREGRETEAFF. The DNA of the CDR3 is TGCGCCAGCCGGGGGAGAGAGGGAAGGGAGACTGAAGCTTTCTTT.

The rearrangement joins TRBV27 to TRBJ2-1, with D perhaps matching TRBD2 (6 bases). The CDR3 length is 18 residues. Germline-derived CDR1 and CDR2 are MNHEY and SMNVEV (reference sequence). V lost 1 base to trimming and J lost 0 bases, with 16 bases between them. This CDR3 is CASSLYPQEEGSYNEQFF. DNA of the CDR3: TGTGCCAGCAGTTTATACCCCCAGGAGGAGGGCTCCTACAATGAGCAGTTCTTC.

This chain uses TRBV24-1 with TRBJ2-1; D is possibly TRBD2 (6 bases). CDR1 is KGHDR and CDR2 is SFDVKD in the germline V gene. Trimming pared 3 bases from V and 0 bases from J, leaving 8 bases between. The CDR3 contains 15 residues. CDR3 amino acids: CATSDRGSSYNEQFF. CDR3 bases: TGTGCCACCAGTGATCGGGGGAGCTCCTACAATGAGCAGTTCTTC.

This clone is a singleton in its sample. This chain uses TRBV12-5 with TRBJ2-1; the match to TRBD2 covers 8 bases. V dropped 10 bases and J dropped 5; count of bases not matched to a gene: 13. CDR1 LGHNT and CDR2 FRNRAP come from the germline V gene. The CDR3 is 15 amino acids. CDR3: CATALTGGPNNEQFF. The CDR3 DNA reads as TGTGCTACCGCGCTCACGGGAGGGCCCAACAATGAGCAGTTCTTC.

This chain joins TRBV5-6 and TRBJ1-1; 7 bases are a match to TRBD1. In germline, CDR1 is SGHDT, CDR2 YYEEEE. The CDR3 sequence is 17 residues long. V lost 4 bases and J lost 1; bases outside the gene matches: 13. DNA for the CDR3: TGTGCCAGCAGCCTCCGTCCCGGGACAGACCCGAACACTGAAGCTTTCTTT. This gives the protein CASSLRPGTDPNTEAFF.

The chain uses TRBV5-1 and TRBJ2-2; D is possibly TRBD1 (6 bases). Trimming removed 7 bases at V and 3 bases at J, with 13 bases between. The germline V gene encodes CDR1 SGHRS and CDR2 YFSETQ. This CDR3 has 14 amino acids. For the CDR3, the DNA is TGCGCCAGCGGAAAACAGGGCGACACCGGGGAGCTGTTTTTT. It encodes CASGKQGDTGELFF.

The J gene is TRBJ2-7, the V gene TRBV5-1; maybe TRBD2 (5 bases). Germline V lookup: CDR1 SGHRS, CDR2 YFSETQ. Trimming removed 7 bases from V and 0 bases from J, with 23 bases in between. The CDR3 covers 17 residues. DNA of the CDR3: TGCGCCAGCGGCCTAGGGTTGGGTTCGGGGAACTCCTACGAGCAGTACTTC. Protein product: CASGLGLGSGNSYEQYF.

The gene calls are TRBV5-1 and TRBJ2-5; D unclear. V lost 1 base, J lost 4 bases, and 11 bases lay in between. This CDR3 contains 14 residues. Germline values: CDR1 SGHRS, CDR2 YFSETQ. The CDR3 DNA reads TGCGCCAGCAGCTTGTCTCCGGGTAGAGAGACCCAGTACTTC. The encoded protein is CASSLSPGRETQYF.

The chain employs TRBV7-6 and TRBJ2-1; tentatively, D is TRBD2 (6 bases). The V gene lost 5 bases and the J gene lost 0 bases, with 17 bases spanning the gap. The CDR3 extends over 17 amino acids. Germline CDR1 is SGHVS and CDR2 is FNYEAQ. The CDR3 is CASSPAVGGSSYNEQFF. As DNA, the CDR3 is TGTGCCAGCAGCCCCGCGGTCGGGGGTAGCTCCTACAATGAGCAGTTCTTC.

The chain uses TRBV7-9 and TRBJ2-7; 7 bases align to TRBD2. The V gene end was trimmed by 0 bases and the J gene end by 2 bases; junction bases not matched to a gene: 7. CDR1 and CDR2 from the germline V gene are SEHNR and FQNEAQ (reference sequence). There are 16 residues in the CDR3. CDR3: CASSLAALADTYEQYF. CDR3 nucleotide sequence: TGTGCCAGCAGCTTAGCGGCGCTAGCGGATACCTACGAGCAGTACTTC.

This rearrangement joins TRBV23-1 to TRBJ2-5; 8 positions match TRBD1. TRBV23-1 is sorted into the ORF group, with uncertain function. V was pared by 3 bases and J by 1 base, with 4 bases of the junction left unmatched. The CDR3 has 15 amino acids. In DNA, the CDR3 is TGCGCCAGCAGTCACCCGACAGGGGCCCAAGAGACCCAGTACTTC. Residues: CASSHPTGAQETQYF.

V is TRBV7-2 and J is TRBJ2-1; D is uncertain. Deletions cut 1 base from V and 5 bases from J, with 9 bases between. Germline values: CDR1 SGHTA, CDR2 FQGNSA. The CDR3 extends over 14 amino acids. The CDR3 is CASSLGQSHNEQFF. The CDR3 nucleotides are TGTGCCAGCAGCTTAGGGCAGTCTCACAATGAGCAGTTCTTC.

The V gene is TRBV30, the J gene TRBJ2-2; D not resolved. This CDR3 is built from 14 residues. V gave up 0 bases and J gave up 0 bases, with 5 bases separating them. The V gene's germline CDR1 is GTSNPN and CDR2 SVGIG (reference sequence). The CDR3 DNA follows: TGTGCCTGGAGTGTTATCCCGAACACCGGGGAGCTGTTTTTT. It specifies CAWSVIPNTGELFF.

The V gene is TRBV5-1, the J gene TRBJ1-4; possible D gene TRBD1, 6 bases. The germline gives CDR1 SGHRS, CDR2 YFSETQ. This CDR3 comprises 15 residues. The V and J ends lost 4 bases and 3 bases respectively, with 13 bases between them. This chain's CDR3 is CASSGTGFSNEKLFF. The CDR3 DNA is TGCGCCAGCAGCGGTACAGGGTTCTCTAATGAAAAACTGTTTTTT. The full variable domain, its missing parts supplied by reference TRBV5-1 and TRBJ1-4, is KAGVTQTPRYLIKTRGQQVTLSCSPISGHRSVSWYQQTPGQGLQFLFEYFSETQRNKGNFPGRFSGRQFSNSRSEMNVSTLELGDSALYLCASSGTGFSNEKLFFGSGTQLSVL.

V usage is TRBV25-1 and J usage is TRBJ2-1, with 9 bases lining up with TRBD1. This CDR3 region has 15 residues. Germline CDR1 is MGHDK and CDR2 is SYGVNS. Losses at the gene ends were 3 bases for V and 5 bases for J; bases not matched to a gene: 5. CDR3 coding DNA: TGTGCCAGCAGTGAGTTTGGGACAGGGAACAATGAGCAGTTCTTC. This translates into CASSEFGTGNNEQFF. The variable domain in full, completed from reference TRBV25-1 and TRBJ2-1, reads EADIYQTPRYLVIGTGKKITLECSQTMGHDKMYWYQQDPGMELHLIHYSYGVNSTEKGDLSSESTVSRIRTEHFPLTLESARPSHTSQYLCASSEFGTGNNEQFFGPGTRLTVL.

V usage is TRBV19 and J usage is TRBJ2-1; 8 bases are shared with TRBD1. V lost 4 bases and J lost 5; bases outside the gene matches: 10. This CDR3 comprises 16 residues. Per the germline V gene, CDR1 is LNHDA and CDR2 is SQIVND (reference sequence). CDR3 DNA: TGTGCCAGTAGTACGGACAGGGTCCCTTCCGACAATGAGCAGTTCTTC. Translation: CASSTDRVPSDNEQFF.

The gene calls are TRBV27 and TRBJ2-7; TRBD2 agrees at 8 bases. V was clipped by 3 bases and J by 5 bases; unmatched bases: 6. This CDR3 is built from 14 residues. The germline V gene encodes CDR1 MNHEY and CDR2 SMNVEV (reference sequence). In DNA form, the CDR3 reads TGTGCCAGCAGTTTGGAACGGGGGGGCAACGAGCAGTACTTC. This sequence encodes CASSLERGGNEQYF.

The gene calls are TRBV5-1 and TRBJ1-4, with TRBD1 matching 9 bases. Germline assignment: CDR1 SGHRS and CDR2 YFSETQ. The CDR3 totals 16 residues. With V trimmed by 3 bases and J by 7 bases, 10 bases remained unmatched. The chain's CDR3 is CASSSSPQGAGEKLFF. CDR3 bases: TGCGCCAGCAGCTCGTCTCCACAGGGGGCGGGTGAAAAACTGTTTTTT.

The chain links TRBV7-6 to TRBJ1-3; D unclear. The CDR3 extends over 12 amino acids. Trimming removed 1 base from V and 5 bases from J, with 3 bases in between. Germline V gene sequence: CDR1 SGHVS, CDR2 FNYEAQ. As DNA, the CDR3 is TGTGCCAGCAGCTTAGACAGAAACACCATATATTTT. It encodes CASSLDRNTIYF.

The chain uses TRBV18 and TRBJ2-1; D perhaps matches TRBD1 (6 bases). Trimming removed 0 bases from V and 3 bases from J, with 12 bases in between. The CDR3 length is 16 residues. Germline V gene data show CDR1 as KGHSH and CDR2 as LQKENI. The CDR3 nucleotides are TGTGCCAGCTCACCACCGGGGCAGGGGAACTACAATGAGCAGTTCTTC. As protein: CASSPPGQGNYNEQFF.

This sequence joins TRBV10-2 and TRBJ2-1, with D perhaps matching TRBD2 (5 bases). Germline-derived CDR1 and CDR2 are WSHSY and SAAADI. Trimming shortened V by 5 bases and J by 16 bases, and 15 bases separated the two germline ends. This CDR3 is 11 amino acids long. The DNA for the CDR3 is TGCGCCAGCAGTCCCAGTACGGGAAGATTCTTC. It specifies CASSPSTGRFF.

This clone was counted once. The V gene is TRBV10-3, the J gene TRBJ2-5, with 8 bases aligning to TRBD2. The length of the CDR3 is 17 residues. Germline V gene data show CDR1 as ENHRY and CDR2 as SYGVKD. V dropped 2 bases and J dropped 5; count of bases not matched to a gene: 13. The CDR3 region is CAISETSGPDNLETQYF. The CDR3 bases are TGTGCCATCAGTGAGACTAGCGGCCCTGATAATCTGGAGACCCAGTACTTC.

A remark on this clone: The same CDR3 also results from other DNA sequences found in this sample. The chain combines TRBV6-5 with TRBJ1-1, with a possible D match to TRBD1 (6 bases). Between the trimmed V and J ends, which lost 4 bases and 3 bases, there was a span of 9 bases. Germline CDR1 reads MNHEY; CDR2 reads SVGAGI. The CDR3 length is 13 residues. As DNA, the CDR3 is TGTGCCAGCAGTTCGGACAGCGACACTGAAGCTTTCTTT. Its protein product is CASSSDSDTEAFF.